This T cell receptor (beta chain) was recovered during a study of T-cell reconstitution after alpha-beta-depleted transplantation in children (dated by TCRdb to about 2016). Background on the whole study: T-cell immune reconstitution after TCRalphabeta/CD19-depleted allogeneic hematopoietic cell transplantation in children was quantitatively tracked in the study by means of TCR repertoire profiling.

On this clonotype: Its target antigen remains unknown. No quality values exist for individual bases; no much larger clone is one base distant.

According to the germline V gene, CDR1 reads SGHRS and CDR2 reads YFSETQ. The CDR3 measures 14 amino acids from cysteine to phenylalanine. Here the CDR3 DNA is all that survives: 42 bases in frame from base 1. V was cut back by 4 bases and J by 8 bases, leaving a gap of 18 bases between them. Broader findings and caveats from the paper: The apparently early alphabetaT-cell count recovery about two months after transplant was reportedly dependent on only several hundred rapidly expanded clones derived from non-depleted graft cells. The frequencies of hyperexpanded clones fell over the following months, and after one year, T-cell counts and TCRbeta diversity were mostly attributed to newly produced T cells. In some patients, the high TCRbeta diversity seen at day 60 was put down to recipient T cells and intrathymic progenitors that had survived conditioning.

What this sample's treatment or condition label stands for: allogeneic hematopoietic cell transplantation with graft depleted of TCRalphabeta T cells and CD19 B cells. The children who served as transplant recipients had been given grafts of TCRalphabeta/CD19-depleted allogeneic hematopoietic cells. Libraries were constructed by PCR. Instrument used: Illumina HiSeq 2500. TCR library preparation used molecular barcoding, with unique molecular identifiers applied to normalize quantification of the TCRbeta repertoire. The raw public data were reprocessed by TCRdb itself: fastp quality trimming at Q25, MiXCR clonotype calling, in-frame beta chains only. For every CDR3 protein sequence, its rows merge into one entry that carries the most common genes and DNA. This sample has under 450,000 distinct CDR3 sequences in its table, and around 15% of those were observed once. Around 28% of the sample is in the top ten clones.

The chain was built from TRBV5-1 and TRBJ1-2; TRBD1 is perhaps the D gene, given 5 matching bases. The source material was PBMCs, mostly from graft donor cells, sampled 360 days after TCRalphabeta/CD19-depleted stem cell transplant. This clonotype was obtained from a boy under two years old who had a stem cell transplant for Wiskott-Aldrich syndrome, so the T cells may come from the graft donor. The DNA sequence is TGCGCCAGCAGCCCCCAGTCGGGGCGAAGGGGCTACACCTTC. The translation is CASSPQSGRRGYTF.